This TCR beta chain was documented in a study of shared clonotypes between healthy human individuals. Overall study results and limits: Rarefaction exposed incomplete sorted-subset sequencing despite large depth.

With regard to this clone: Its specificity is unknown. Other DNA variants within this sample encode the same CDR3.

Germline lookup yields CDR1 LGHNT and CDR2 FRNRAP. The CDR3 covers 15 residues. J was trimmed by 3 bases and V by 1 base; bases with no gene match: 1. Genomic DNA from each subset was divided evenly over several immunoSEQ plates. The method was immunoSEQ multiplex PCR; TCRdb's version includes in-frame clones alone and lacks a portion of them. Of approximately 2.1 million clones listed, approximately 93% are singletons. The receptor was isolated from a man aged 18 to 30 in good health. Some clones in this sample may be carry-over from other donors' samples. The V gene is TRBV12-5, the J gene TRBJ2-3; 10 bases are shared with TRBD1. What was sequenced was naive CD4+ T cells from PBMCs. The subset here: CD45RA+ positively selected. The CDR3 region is CASGLGTGGTDTQYF. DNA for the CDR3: TGTGCTAGTGGTTTGGGGACAGGGGGTACAGATACGCAGTATTTT.